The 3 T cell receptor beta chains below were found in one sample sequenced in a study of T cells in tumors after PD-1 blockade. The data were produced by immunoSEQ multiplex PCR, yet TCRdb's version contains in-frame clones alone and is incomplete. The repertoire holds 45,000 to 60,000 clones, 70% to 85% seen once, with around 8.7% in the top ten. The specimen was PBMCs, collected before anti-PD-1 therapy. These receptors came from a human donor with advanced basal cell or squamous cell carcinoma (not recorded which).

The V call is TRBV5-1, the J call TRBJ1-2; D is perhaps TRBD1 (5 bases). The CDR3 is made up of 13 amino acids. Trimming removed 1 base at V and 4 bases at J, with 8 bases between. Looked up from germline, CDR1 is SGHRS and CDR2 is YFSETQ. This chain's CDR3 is CASSLQGGYGYTF. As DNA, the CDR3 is TGCGCCAGCAGCTTGCAGGGAGGCTATGGCTACACCTTC. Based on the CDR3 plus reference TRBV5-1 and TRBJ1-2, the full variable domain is KAGVTQTPRYLIKTRGQQVTLSCSPISGHRSVSWYQQTPGQGLQFLFEYFSETQRNKGNFPGRFSGRQFSNSRSEMNVSTLELGDSALYLCASSLQGGYGYTFGSGTRLTVV.

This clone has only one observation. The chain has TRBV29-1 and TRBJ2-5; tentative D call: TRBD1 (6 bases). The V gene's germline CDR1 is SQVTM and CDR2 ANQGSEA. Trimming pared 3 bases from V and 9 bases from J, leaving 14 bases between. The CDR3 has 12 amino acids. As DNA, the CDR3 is TGCAGCGTTGAGGGTACAGGGTTGGCCCAGTACTTC. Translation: CSVEGTGLAQYF.

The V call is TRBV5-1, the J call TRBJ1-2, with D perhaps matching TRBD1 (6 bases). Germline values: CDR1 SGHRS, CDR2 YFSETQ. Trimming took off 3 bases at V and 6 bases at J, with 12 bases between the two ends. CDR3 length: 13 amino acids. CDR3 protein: CASSYRDMDGYTF. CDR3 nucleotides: TGCGCCAGCAGCTACAGGGATATGGATGGCTACACCTTC. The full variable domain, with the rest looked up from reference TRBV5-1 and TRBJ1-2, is KAGVTQTPRYLIKTRGQQVTLSCSPISGHRSVSWYQQTPGQGLQFLFEYFSETQRNKGNFPGRFSGRQFSNSRSEMNVSTLELGDSALYLCASSYRDMDGYTFGSGTRLTVV.